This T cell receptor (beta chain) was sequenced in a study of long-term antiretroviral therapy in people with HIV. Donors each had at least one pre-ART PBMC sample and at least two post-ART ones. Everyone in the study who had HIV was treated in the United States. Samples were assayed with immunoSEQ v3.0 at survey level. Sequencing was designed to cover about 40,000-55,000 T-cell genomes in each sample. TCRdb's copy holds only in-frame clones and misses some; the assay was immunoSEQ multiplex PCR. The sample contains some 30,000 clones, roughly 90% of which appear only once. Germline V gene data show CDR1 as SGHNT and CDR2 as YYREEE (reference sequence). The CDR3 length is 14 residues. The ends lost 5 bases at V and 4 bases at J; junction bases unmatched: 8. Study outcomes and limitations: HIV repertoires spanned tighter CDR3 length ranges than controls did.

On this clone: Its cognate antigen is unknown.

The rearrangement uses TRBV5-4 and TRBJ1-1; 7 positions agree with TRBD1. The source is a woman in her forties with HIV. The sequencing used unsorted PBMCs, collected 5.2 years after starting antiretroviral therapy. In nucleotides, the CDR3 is TGTGCCAGCAGACTCGACAGGGCGGGCACTGAAGCTTTCTTT. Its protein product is CASRLDRAGTEAFF.